This T cell receptor beta chain originates from a study of blood T cells in healthy people across ages. Germline CDR1 is SQVTM and CDR2 is ANQGSEA. The CDR3 is made up of 12 amino acids. Next came a second PCR, run for roughly 6 to 11 cycles, which used a sample-barcoded 5' primer along with a J-beta primer mix. Each CDR3 protein is one row after TCRdb ran MiXCR on the 5' RACE reads. The sample lists about 1.4 million distinct CDR3 sequences, approximately 59% occurring once. This clonotype occurred a few times. Sample: blood. This receptor was obtained from a man aged 18-30 years in good health. The chain has TRBV29-1 and TRBJ1-2; D may be TRBD1 (5 bases). Written as DNA, the CDR3 is TGCTCTGACTGGGGCCCCGGGGATGGCTACACCTTC. Its translation is CSDWGPGDGYTF.